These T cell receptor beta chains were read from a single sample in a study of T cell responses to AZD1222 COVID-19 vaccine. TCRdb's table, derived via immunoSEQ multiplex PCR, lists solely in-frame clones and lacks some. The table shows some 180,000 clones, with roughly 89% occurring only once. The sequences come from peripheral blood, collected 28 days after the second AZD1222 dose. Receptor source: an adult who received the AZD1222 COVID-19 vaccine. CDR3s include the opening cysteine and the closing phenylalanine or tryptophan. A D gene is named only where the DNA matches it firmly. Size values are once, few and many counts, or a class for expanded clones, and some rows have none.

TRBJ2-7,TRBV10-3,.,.,TGTGCCATCAGTGACCACAGGGTTGACGACGAGCAGTACTTC,CAISDHRVDDEQYF
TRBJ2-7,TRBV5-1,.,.,TGCGCCAGCAGCTTGTCTGAGGAGCAGTACTTC,CASSLSEEQYF
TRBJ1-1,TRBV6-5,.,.,TGTGCCAGCAGTTACTCGAACCGGGGGGACACTGAAGCTTTCTTT,CASSYSNRGDTEAFF
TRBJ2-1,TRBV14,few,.,TGTGCCAGCAGCCGGGGCTACAATGAGCAGTTCTTC,CASSRGYNEQFF
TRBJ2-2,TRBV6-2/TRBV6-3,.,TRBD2,TGTGCCAGCAGCCTAGGACTAGCGGGGGGCGAAGCAAAGCTGTTTTTT,CASSLGLAGGEAKLFF
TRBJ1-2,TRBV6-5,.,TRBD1,TGTGCCAGCATTTCCCGAGGGGGCGGGAACTATGGCTACACCTTC,CASISRGGGNYGYTF
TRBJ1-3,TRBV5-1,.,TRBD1,TGCGCCAGCAGCTTGGTTGGGACAGGGACTGGAAACACCATATATTTT,CASSLVGTGTGNTIYF
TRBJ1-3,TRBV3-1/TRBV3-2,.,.,TGTGCCAGCAGCCAAGAAAGGTTAAGGGCAGGCTCTGGAAACACCATATATTTT,CASSQERLRAGSGNTIYF
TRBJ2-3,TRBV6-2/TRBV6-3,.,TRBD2,TGTGCCAGCAGTAAGTTCCGGGGTGGAGCGGGGCCCACAGATACGCAGTATTTT,CASSKFRGGAGPTDTQYF
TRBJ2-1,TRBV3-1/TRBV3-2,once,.,TGTGCCAGCAGCCAAGGGCGGGTTGCCTACAATGAGCAGTTCTTC,CASSQGRVAYNEQFF
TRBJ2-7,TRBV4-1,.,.,TGCGCCAGCAGCCAGGCCAGGGGACACGAGCAGTACTTC,CASSQARGHEQYF
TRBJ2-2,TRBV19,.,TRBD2,TGTGCCAGTAGTTTCAGCGGGGGTACCGGGGAGCTGTTTTTT,CASSFSGGTGELFF
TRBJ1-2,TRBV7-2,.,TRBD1,TGTGCCAGCAGCCGTCCGGACAGGGTGGGTGGCTACACCTTC,CASSRPDRVGGYTF
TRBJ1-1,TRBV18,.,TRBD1,TGTGCCAGCTCACCGACAGGGCCACTGAACACTGAAGCTTTCTTT,CASSPTGPLNTEAFF
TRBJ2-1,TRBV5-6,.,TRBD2,TGTGCCAGCAGCTTGACTAGCGGGGGGTACAATGAGCAGTTCTTC,CASSLTSGGYNEQFF
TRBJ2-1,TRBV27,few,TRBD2,TGTGCCAGCAGTTTATCGGAGCGGGGGGGCCGCAATGAGCAGTTCTTC,CASSLSERGGRNEQFF
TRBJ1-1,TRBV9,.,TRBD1,TGTGCCAGCAGCCCGAGGGGACAGGAAGCTTTCTTT,CASSPRGQEAFF
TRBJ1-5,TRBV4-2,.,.,TGTGCCAGCAGCCAAGATTTAGGAGGGCGTCAGCCCCAGCATTTT,CASSQDLGGRQPQHF
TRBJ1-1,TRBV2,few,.,TGTGCCATCTCTCCGGGACATGAAGCTTTCTTT,CAISPGHEAFF
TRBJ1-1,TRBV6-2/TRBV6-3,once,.,TGTGCCAGCAGTTCCCAGGGGAGGGAAGCTTTCTTT,CASSSQGREAFF
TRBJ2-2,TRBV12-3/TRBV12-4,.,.,TGTGCCAGCAGTTCGGCCACGACCAAGGAGCTGTTTTTT,CASSSATTKELFF
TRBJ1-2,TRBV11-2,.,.,TGTGCCAGCAGCTTCGGGGACGGGGGCTACACCTTC,CASSFGDGGYTF
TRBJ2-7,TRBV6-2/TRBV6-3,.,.,TGTGCCAGCAGTTACTCGAGGACGGGGATGATAAACGAGCAGTACTTC,CASSYSRTGMINEQYF
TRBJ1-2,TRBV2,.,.,TGTGCCAGCAGTGGGGCGGGGAACTATGGCTACACCTTC,CASSGAGNYGYTF
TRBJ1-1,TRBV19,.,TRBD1,TGTGCCAGTAGTCTTCCGGACAGGGGGAATCGTAACACTGAAGCTTTCTTT,CASSLPDRGNRNTEAFF
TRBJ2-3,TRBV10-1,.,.,TGCGCCAGCAGTCCGAGGGGGGGGAACACAGATACGCAGTATTTT,CASSPRGGNTDTQYF
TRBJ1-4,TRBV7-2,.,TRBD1,TGTGCCAGCAGCCACTACAGGGGTAGTGGTGAAAAACTGTTTTTT,CASSHYRGSGEKLFF